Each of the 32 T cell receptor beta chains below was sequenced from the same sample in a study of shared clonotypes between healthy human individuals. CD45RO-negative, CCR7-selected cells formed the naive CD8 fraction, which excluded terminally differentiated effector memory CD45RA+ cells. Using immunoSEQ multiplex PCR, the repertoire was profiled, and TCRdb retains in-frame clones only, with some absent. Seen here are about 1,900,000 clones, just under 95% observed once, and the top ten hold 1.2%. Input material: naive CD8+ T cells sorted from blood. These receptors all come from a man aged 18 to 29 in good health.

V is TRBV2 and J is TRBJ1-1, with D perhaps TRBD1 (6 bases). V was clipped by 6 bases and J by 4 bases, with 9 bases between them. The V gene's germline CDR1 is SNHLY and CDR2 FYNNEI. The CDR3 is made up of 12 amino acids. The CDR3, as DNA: TGTGCCAGCAGACCAGGGGTCACTGAAGCTTTCTTT. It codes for CASRPGVTEAFF.

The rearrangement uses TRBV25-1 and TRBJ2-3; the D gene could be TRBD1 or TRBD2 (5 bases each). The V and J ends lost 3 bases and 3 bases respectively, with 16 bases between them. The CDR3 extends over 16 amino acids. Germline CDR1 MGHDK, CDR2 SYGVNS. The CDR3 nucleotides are TGTGCCAGCAGTGATTTCCGGGACCCCTTTACAGATACGCAGTATTTT. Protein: CASSDFRDPFTDTQYF.

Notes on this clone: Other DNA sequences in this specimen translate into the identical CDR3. The CDR3 coding sequence is TGTGCCAGTAGTATAGTGAGTGCCGGGGAGCTGTTTTTT. Translation: CASSIVSAGELFF. The chain couples TRBV19 to TRBJ2-2; no reliable D call. The CDR3 length is 13 residues. Germline V gene lookup returns CDR1 LNHDA and CDR2 SQIVND (reference sequence). Trimming cost V 1 base and J 6 bases, with 6 bases left between them.

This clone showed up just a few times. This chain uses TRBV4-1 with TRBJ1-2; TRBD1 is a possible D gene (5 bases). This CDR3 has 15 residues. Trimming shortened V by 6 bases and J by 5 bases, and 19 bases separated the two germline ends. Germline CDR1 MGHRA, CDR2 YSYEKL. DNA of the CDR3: TGCGCCAGCAGTCATCGTGTACAGGATCGATATGGCTACACCTTC. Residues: CASSHRVQDRYGYTF.

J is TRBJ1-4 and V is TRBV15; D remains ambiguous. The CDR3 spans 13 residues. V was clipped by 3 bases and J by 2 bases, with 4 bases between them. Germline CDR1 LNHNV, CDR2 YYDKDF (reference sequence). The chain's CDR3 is CATSSHTNEKLFF. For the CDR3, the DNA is TGTGCCACCAGCAGCCATACTAATGAAAAACTGTTTTTT.

CDR3 nucleotide sequence: TGTGCCAGCAGCTTAGACCGGCGGGAGGGCAAAACGCTATCCAATGAGCAGTTCTTC. Translated: CASSLDRREGKTLSNEQFF. The rearrangement uses TRBV13 and TRBJ2-1, with 9 bases lining up with TRBD2. With V trimmed by 1 base and J by 6 bases, 16 bases remained unmatched. The CDR3 is 19 amino acids. Germline CDR1 and CDR2: PRHDT and FYEKMQ (reference sequence).

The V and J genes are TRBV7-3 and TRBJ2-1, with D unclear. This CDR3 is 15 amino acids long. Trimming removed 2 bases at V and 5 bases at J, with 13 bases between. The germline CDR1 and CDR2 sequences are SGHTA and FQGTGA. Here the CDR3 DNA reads TGTGCCAGCAGCTTATACCGAGACATACACAATGAGCAGTTCTTC. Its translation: CASSLYRDIHNEQFF.

CDR3 amino acids: CASSIYEKDVLTF. The CDR3 DNA reads as TGTGCCAGTAGTATTTATGAAAAGGACGTCCTGACTTTC. This rearrangement joins TRBV19 to TRBJ2-6; D ambiguous. The germline gives CDR1 LNHDA, CDR2 SQIVND (reference sequence). CDR3 length equals 13 residues. The V gene lost 3 bases and the J gene lost 11 bases, with 11 bases spanning the gap.

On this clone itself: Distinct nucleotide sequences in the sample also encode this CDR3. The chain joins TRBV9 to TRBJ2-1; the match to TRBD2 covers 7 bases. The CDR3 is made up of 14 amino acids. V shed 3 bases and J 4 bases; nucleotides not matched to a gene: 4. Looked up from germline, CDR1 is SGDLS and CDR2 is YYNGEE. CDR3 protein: CASSGGLPYNEQFF. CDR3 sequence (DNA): TGTGCCAGCAGCGGGGGACTACCGTACAATGAGCAGTTCTTC.

As DNA, the CDR3 is TGCAGCGTTGAAAGGGGTTCGACGGGACACTCCTACGAGCAGTACTTC. This gives the protein CSVERGSTGHSYEQYF. The chain couples TRBV29-1 to TRBJ2-7; D may be TRBD1 (6 bases). Trimming pared 2 bases from V and 0 bases from J, leaving 17 bases between. The germline V gene encodes CDR1 SQVTM and CDR2 ANQGSEA. There are 16 residues in the CDR3.

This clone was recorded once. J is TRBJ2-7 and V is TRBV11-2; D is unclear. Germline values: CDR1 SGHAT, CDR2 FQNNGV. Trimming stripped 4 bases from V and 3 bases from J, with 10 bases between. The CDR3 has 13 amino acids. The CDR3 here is CASSWQVFYEQYF. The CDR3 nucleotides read TGTGCCAGCAGCTGGCAGGTTTTCTACGAGCAGTACTTC. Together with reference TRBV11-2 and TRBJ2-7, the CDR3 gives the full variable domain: EAGVAQSPRYKIIEKRQSVAFWCNPISGHATLYWYQQILGQGPKLLIQFQNNGVVDDSQLPKDRFSAERLKGVDSTLKIQPAKLEDSAVYLCASSWQVFYEQYFGPGTRLTVT.

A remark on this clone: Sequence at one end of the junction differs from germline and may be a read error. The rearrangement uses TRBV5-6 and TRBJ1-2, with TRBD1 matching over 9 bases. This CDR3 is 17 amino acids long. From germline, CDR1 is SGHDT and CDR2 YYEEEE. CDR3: CARSLDRTGATDYGYTF. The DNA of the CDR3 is TGTGCCAGAAGCTTGGATAGGACAGGGGCTACCGACTATGGCTACACCTTC.

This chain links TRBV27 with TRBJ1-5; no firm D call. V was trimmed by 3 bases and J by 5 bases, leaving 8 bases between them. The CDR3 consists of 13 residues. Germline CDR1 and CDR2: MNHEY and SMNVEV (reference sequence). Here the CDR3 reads CASSLTWDQPQHF. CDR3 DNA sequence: TGTGCCAGCAGTTTGACGTGGGATCAGCCCCAGCATTTT.

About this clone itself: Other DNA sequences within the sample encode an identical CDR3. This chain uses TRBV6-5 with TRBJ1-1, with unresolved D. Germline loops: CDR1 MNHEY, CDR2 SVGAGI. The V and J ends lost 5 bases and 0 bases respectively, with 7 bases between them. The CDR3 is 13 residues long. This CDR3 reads CASSGDMNTEAFF. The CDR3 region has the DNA TGTGCCAGCAGTGGAGACATGAACACTGAAGCTTTCTTT.

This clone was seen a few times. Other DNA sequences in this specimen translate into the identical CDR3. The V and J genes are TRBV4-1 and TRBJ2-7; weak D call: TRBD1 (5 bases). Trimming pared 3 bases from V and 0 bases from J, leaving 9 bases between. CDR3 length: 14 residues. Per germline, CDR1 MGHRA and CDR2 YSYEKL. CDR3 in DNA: TGCGCCAGCAGCCAGGGGCTGAGCTCCTACGAGCAGTACTTC. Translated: CASSQGLSSYEQYF.

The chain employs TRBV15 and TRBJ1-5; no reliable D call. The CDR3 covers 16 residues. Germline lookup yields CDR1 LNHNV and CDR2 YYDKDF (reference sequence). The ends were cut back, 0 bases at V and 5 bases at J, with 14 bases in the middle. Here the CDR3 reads CATSRDRTESYQPQHF. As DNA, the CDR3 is TGTGCCACCAGCAGAGATCGGACCGAGTCATATCAGCCCCAGCATTTT.

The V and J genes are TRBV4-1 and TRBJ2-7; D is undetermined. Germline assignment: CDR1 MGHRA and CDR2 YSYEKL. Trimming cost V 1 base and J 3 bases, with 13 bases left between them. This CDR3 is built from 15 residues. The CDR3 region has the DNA TGCGCCAGCAGCCAAGTACAGACTGGTGGCTACGAGCAGTACTTC. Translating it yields CASSQVQTGGYEQYF.

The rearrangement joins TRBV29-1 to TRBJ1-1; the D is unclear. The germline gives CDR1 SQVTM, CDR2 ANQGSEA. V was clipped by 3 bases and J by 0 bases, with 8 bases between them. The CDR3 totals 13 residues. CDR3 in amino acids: CSVEEAVNTEAFF. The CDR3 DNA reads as TGCAGCGTTGAGGAGGCAGTGAACACTGAAGCTTTCTTT.

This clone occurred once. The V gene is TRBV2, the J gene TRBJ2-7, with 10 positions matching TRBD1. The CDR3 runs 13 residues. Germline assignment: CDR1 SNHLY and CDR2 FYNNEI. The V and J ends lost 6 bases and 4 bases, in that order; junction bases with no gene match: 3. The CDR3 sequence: CASSGQGVYEQYF. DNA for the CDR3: TGTGCCAGCAGCGGACAGGGGGTTTACGAGCAGTACTTC.

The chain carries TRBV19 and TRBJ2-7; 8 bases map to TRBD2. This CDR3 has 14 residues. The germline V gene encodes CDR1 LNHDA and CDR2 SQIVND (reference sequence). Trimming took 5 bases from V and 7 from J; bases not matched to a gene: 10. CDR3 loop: CASSFREGQGEQYF. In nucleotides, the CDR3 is TGTGCCAGTAGTTTTCGGGAGGGGCAGGGTGAGCAGTACTTC.

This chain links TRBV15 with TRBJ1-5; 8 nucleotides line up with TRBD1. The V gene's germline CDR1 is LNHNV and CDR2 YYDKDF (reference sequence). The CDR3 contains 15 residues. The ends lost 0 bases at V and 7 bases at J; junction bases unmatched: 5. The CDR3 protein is CATSRDSTGDQPQHF. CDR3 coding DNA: TGTGCCACCAGCAGAGACTCGACAGGGGACCAGCCCCAGCATTTT.

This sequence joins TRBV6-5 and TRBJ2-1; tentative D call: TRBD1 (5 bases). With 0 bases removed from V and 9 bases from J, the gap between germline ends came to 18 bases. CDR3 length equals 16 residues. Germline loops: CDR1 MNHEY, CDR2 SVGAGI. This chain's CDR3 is CASSYSIGEWLSEQFF. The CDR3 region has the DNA TGTGCCAGCAGTTACTCGATAGGGGAATGGTTGAGTGAGCAGTTCTTC.

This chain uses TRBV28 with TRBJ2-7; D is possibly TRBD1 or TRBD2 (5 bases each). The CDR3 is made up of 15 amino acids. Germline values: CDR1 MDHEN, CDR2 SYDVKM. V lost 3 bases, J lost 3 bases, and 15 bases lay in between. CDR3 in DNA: TGTGCCAGCAGTTTTAAGGGGTTGAGGGGCTACGAGCAGTACTTC. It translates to CASSFKGLRGYEQYF.

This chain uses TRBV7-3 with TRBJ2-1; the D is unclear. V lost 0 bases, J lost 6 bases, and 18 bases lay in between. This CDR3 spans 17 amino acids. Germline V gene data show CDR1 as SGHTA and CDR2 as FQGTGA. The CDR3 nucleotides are TGTGCCAGCAGCTTAACCCCGGGCAAGACGACGCCCAATGAGCAGTTCTTC. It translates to CASSLTPGKTTPNEQFF. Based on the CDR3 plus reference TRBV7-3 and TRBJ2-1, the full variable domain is GAGVSQTPSNKVTEKGKYVELRCDPISGHTALYWYRQSLGQGPEFLIYFQGTGAADDSGLPNDRFFAVRPEGSVSTLKIQRTERGDSAVYLCASSLTPGKTTPNEQFFGPGTRLTVL.

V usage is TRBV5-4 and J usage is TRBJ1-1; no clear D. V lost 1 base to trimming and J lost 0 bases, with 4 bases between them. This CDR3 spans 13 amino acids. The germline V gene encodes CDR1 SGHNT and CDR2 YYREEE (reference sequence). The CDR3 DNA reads TGTGCCAGCAGCTTGAGAGTGAACACTGAAGCTTTCTTT. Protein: CASSLRVNTEAFF.

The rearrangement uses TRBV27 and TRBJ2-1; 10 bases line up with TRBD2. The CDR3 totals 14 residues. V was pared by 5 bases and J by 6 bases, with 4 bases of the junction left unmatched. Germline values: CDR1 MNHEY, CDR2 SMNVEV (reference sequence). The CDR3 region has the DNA TGTGCCAGCAGTCTAGCGGGAGATACCAATGAGCAGTTCTTC. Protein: CASSLAGDTNEQFF.

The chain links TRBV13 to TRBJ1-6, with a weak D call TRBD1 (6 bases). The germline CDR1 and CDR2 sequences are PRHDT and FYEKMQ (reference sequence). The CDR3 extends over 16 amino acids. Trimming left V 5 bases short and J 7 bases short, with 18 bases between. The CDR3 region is CASSPQGIDGNSPLHF. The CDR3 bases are TGTGCCAGCAGCCCCCAGGGGATAGATGGGAATTCACCCCTCCACTTT.

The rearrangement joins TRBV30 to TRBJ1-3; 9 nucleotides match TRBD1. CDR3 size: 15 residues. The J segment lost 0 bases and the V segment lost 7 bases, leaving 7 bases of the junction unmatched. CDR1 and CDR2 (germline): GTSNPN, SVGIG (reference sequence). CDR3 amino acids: CASQQGASSGNTIYF. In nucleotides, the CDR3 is TGTGCCTCACAACAGGGGGCGAGCTCTGGAAACACCATATATTTT.

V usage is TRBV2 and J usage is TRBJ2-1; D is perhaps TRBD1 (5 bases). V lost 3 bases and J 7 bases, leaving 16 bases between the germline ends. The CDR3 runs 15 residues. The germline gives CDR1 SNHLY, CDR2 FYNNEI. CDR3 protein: CASSDQGRVWNEQFF. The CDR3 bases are TGTGCCAGCAGTGACCAGGGCAGGGTTTGGAATGAGCAGTTCTTC.

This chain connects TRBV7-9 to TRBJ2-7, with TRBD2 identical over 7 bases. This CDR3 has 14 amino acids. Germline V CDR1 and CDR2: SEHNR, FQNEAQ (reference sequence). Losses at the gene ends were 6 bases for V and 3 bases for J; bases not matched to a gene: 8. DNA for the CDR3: TGTGCCAGCAGTCATTCGACTAGCAGCTACGAGCAGTACTTC. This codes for CASSHSTSSYEQYF. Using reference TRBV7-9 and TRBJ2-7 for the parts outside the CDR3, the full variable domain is DTGVSQNPRHKITKRGQNVTFRCDPISEHNRLYWYRQTLGQGPEFLTYFQNEAQLEKSRLLSDRFSAERPKGSFSTLEIQRTEQGDSAMYLCASSHSTSSYEQYFGPGTRLTVT.

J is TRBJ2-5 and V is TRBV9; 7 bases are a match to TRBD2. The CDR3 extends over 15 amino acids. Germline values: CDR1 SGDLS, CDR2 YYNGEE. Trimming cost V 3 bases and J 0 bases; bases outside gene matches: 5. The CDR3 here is CASSGGLADQETQYF. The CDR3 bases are TGTGCCAGCAGCGGAGGTCTAGCGGACCAAGAGACCCAGTACTTC.

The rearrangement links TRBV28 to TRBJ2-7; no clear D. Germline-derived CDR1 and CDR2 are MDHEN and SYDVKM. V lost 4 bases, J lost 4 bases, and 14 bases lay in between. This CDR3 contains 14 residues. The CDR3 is CASSWVGDDYEQYF. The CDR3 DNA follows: TGTGCCAGCAGTTGGGTGGGTGACGATTACGAGCAGTACTTC. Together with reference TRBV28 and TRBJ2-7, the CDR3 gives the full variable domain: DVKVTQSSRYLVKRTGEKVFLECVQDMDHENMFWYRQDPGLGLRLIYFSYDVKMKEKGDIPEGYSVSREKKERFSLILESASTNQTSMYLCASSWVGDDYEQYFGPGTRLTVT.